This T cell receptor beta chain was documented in a study of PD-L1 blockade in urothelial cancer. Study details: About 85% of the roughly 30 patients comprised males who had bladder-origin urothelial cancer. Between 0 and 3 chemotherapy regimens preceded treatment for each patient. Analyses were performed on blood at 3 weeks after treatment start (the second dose) and at 6 weeks. Median blood clonality was approximately 0.08, with 86,000 or so unique TCRs.

Time point in this sample: peripheral blood 6 weeks after treatment start. The method was immunoSEQ multiplex PCR; TCRdb's version includes in-frame clones alone and lacks a portion of them. The data contain some 110,000 clones, more than 85% of them seen just once; the ten biggest clones take up approximately 3.5%. Germline CDR1 and CDR2: MNHNY and SVGAGI (reference sequence). V was trimmed by 8 bases and J by 5 bases, leaving 11 bases between them. This CDR3 has 12 amino acids. The TCR was taken from a man between 60 and 70 years old with urothelial cancer. The specimen was PBMCs, collected around atezolizumab (anti-PD-L1) treatment. The V and J genes are TRBV6-6 and TRBJ2-3; D is undetermined. CDR3 region: CASGEIKDTQYF. In nucleotides, the CDR3 is TGTGCCAGCGGTGAGATCAAAGATACGCAGTATTTT.